The TCR beta chain under discussion was sequenced for a study of T cell changes during pregnancy in multiple sclerosis. CDR3 size: 16 residues. Trimming left V 2 bases short and J 1 base short, with 12 bases between. CDR1 and CDR2 (germline): SEHNR, FQNEAQ (reference sequence). Clones were read by immunoSEQ multiplex PCR, and TCRdb kept only the in-frame ones, dropping some. This sample yields 75,000 to 95,000 clones, of which 89% are seen a single time; approximately 0.97% belongs to the top ten. The chain employs TRBV7-9 and TRBJ2-1; weak D call: TRBD2 (5 bases). This specimen consisted of peripheral blood, obtained in the first trimester of pregnancy. The receptor's source is a female donor in good health, enrolled as a control in a pregnancy study. The CDR3, as DNA: TGTGCCAGCAGCTTACTTAAGACTACATCCTACAATGAGCAGTTCTTC. Its translation: CASSLLKTTSYNEQFF.